The clone carrying this T cell receptor beta chain is large (0.1 to 1%) by share. What it recognizes is unknown. The data were obtained in a study of circulating CD8 cells and anti-PD-1 response in melanoma. Turning to the study itself: Response groups: complete/partial responders versus stable/progressive non-responders. Study-wide points: Experiments were generally run without replicates. Patients included both untreated and previously treated individuals. No tumor material was available, so peptide assays assessed reactivity.

Each library started from about 14 ng of total RNA using the QIAseq Immune Repertoire TCR panel. From the reads, TCRdb called clonotypes with MiXCR, one entry per CDR3 protein. The top ten hold about 4.5% of the sample, which has 1,200 or so distinct CDR3 sequences, under 8.5% seen once. Sorting of live CD3+CD8+TCRalphabeta+ cells by PD-1 and/or TIGIT gave four subsets. Trimming cost V 1 base and J 1 base, with 8 bases left between them. In germline, CDR1 is LGHNT, CDR2 FRNRAP. The CDR3 sequence is 15 residues long. The chain links TRBV12-5 to TRBJ1-3, with D perhaps matching TRBD1 (5 bases). This clonotype was obtained from a human donor with melanoma. The sequencing here drew on CD8+ T cells from PBMCs, taken at baseline or after one month of anti-PD-1 therapy (not recorded which). CDR3 DNA sequence: TGTGCTAGTGGTTTGGGGGACGCTTCTGGAAACACCATATATTTT. It translates to CASGLGDASGNTIYF. Supplemented by reference TRBV12-5 and TRBJ1-3, the full variable domain reads DARVTQTPRHKVTEMGQEVTMRCQPILGHNTVFWYRQTMMQGLELLAYFRNRAPLDDSGMPKDRFSAEMPDATLATLKIQPSEPRDSAVYFCASGLGDASGNTIYFGEGSWLTVV.